This T cell receptor (beta chain) is drawn from a study of blood T cells in healthy people across ages. This clonotype showed up just once. PCR was performed a second time for about 6 to 12 cycles using a sample-barcoded 5' primer and a J-beta primer mix. Every single cDNA molecule received a tag from a template-switch adaptor with 12 random nucleotides. Via MiXCR, TCRdb re-called the 5' RACE reads, giving one row per CDR3 protein. The sample lists 550,000 to 800,000 distinct CDR3 sequences, approximately 29% occurring once. There are 14 residues in the CDR3. Germline assignment: CDR1 MDHEN and CDR2 SYDVKM. The junction had 5 bases not matched to a gene; V was cut back by 7 bases and J by 0 bases.

This sequence was found in an elderly woman in good health. Sequencing used blood. The chain links TRBV28 to TRBJ1-1; 7 positions match TRBD1. For the CDR3, the DNA is TGTGCCAGCACCAACAGGGGAGTGAACACTGAAGCTTTCTTT. Its protein product is CASTNRGVNTEAFF.